Listed below are T cell receptor beta chains from one sample, sequenced in a study of vaccination and CD4 T cells after COVID-19. TCRdb re-called the PCR reads with MiXCR, one entry per CDR3 protein. The sample yields 20,000 to 25,000 distinct CDR3 sequences, around 60% seen once. Sequenced here: CD4+ T cells from blood, sampled before SARS-CoV-2 vaccination. The receptors originated from a human donor who had recovered from COVID-19. CDR3s include the opening cysteine and the closing phenylalanine or tryptophan. Fields, in order: CDR3 DNA, CDR3 protein, clone size, J gene, D gene, V gene. A D gene is named only where the DNA matches it firmly. Where a row states a size, it is once, few, many or the class of an expanded clone; other rows omit it.

CDR3nt: TGTGCCAGCAGCTTCCGAACCCCCGATACGCAGTATTTT; CDR3aa: CASSFRTPDTQYF; abundance: -; j_gene: TRBJ2-3; d_gene: -; v_gene: TRBV7-9
CDR3nt: TGTGCCACCAGCAGAGAGGCGAGCTCCTACGAGCAGTACTTC; CDR3aa: CATSREASSYEQYF; abundance: -; j_gene: TRBJ2-7; d_gene: -; v_gene: TRBV15
CDR3nt: TGCAGTGCTCGTCCCCCAGGGCGCCAGAGCACCGGGGAGCTGTTTTTT; CDR3aa: CSARPPGRQSTGELFF; abundance: -; j_gene: TRBJ2-2; d_gene: -; v_gene: TRBV20-1
CDR3nt: TGCAGCGCTCAACAGGGGTCTGGAAACACCATATATTTT; CDR3aa: CSAQQGSGNTIYF; abundance: once; j_gene: TRBJ1-3; d_gene: TRBD1; v_gene: TRBV29-1
CDR3nt: TGTGCCAGCAGTCGCCCCGGGGGGGGCACCGGGGAGCTGTTTTTT; CDR3aa: CASSRPGGGTGELFF; abundance: -; j_gene: TRBJ2-2; d_gene: TRBD2; v_gene: TRBV12-3/TRBV12-4
CDR3nt: TGTGCCAGCAGTTTAGTCGGACAGGGCGAAGAGCCCCAGCATTTT; CDR3aa: CASSLVGQGEEPQHF; abundance: -; j_gene: TRBJ1-5; d_gene: TRBD1; v_gene: TRBV27
CDR3nt: TGCGCCAGCAGCCACCCGGGACTAGCGGGAGGGCCTCTATACAATGAGCAGTTCTTC; CDR3aa: CASSHPGLAGGPLYNEQFF; abundance: -; j_gene: TRBJ2-1; d_gene: TRBD2; v_gene: TRBV4-1
CDR3nt: TGTGCCAGTAGTATTTCCATGACTAGCGGTTGGTACGAGCAGTACTTC; CDR3aa: CASSISMTSGWYEQYF; abundance: -; j_gene: TRBJ2-7; d_gene: TRBD2; v_gene: TRBV19
CDR3nt: TGTGCCAGCAGTCTTATCTCCTTAGCGGGAGTGTGGGAGACCCAGTACTTC; CDR3aa: CASSLISLAGVWETQYF; abundance: -; j_gene: TRBJ2-5; d_gene: TRBD2; v_gene: TRBV7-2
CDR3nt: TGTGCAACTACCAGGGGCGATTCCACTGAAGCTTTCTTT; CDR3aa: CATTRGDSTEAFF; abundance: -; j_gene: TRBJ1-1; d_gene: -; v_gene: TRBV12-3/TRBV12-4
CDR3nt: TGCAGTGCTAGAGATGCCGGGAGGGCCGGCACAGATACGCAGTATTTT; CDR3aa: CSARDAGRAGTDTQYF; abundance: medium-sized; j_gene: TRBJ2-3; d_gene: TRBD2; v_gene: TRBV20-1
CDR3nt: TGTGCCAGCAGTGAAGAGGCAGACTCTGGCTACACCTTC; CDR3aa: CASSEEADSGYTF; abundance: -; j_gene: TRBJ1-2; d_gene: -; v_gene: TRBV6-1
CDR3nt: TGCAGTGCTACAAATCGACAGGGGCCCGGGGAGCTGTTTTTT; CDR3aa: CSATNRQGPGELFF; abundance: -; j_gene: TRBJ2-2; d_gene: TRBD1; v_gene: TRBV20-1
CDR3nt: TGTGCGGCGGAGGGACAAGGGCCGGCGAGAAGAGGCTACACCTTC; CDR3aa: CAAEGQGPARRGYTF; abundance: -; j_gene: TRBJ1-2; d_gene: -; v_gene: TRBV7-9
CDR3nt: TGTGCCAGCAGTTTTGTCAGGAACACCGGGGAGCTGTTTTTT; CDR3aa: CASSFVRNTGELFF; abundance: -; j_gene: TRBJ2-2; d_gene: -; v_gene: TRBV12-3/TRBV12-4
CDR3nt: TGTGCCAGCAGCTTAGGGCTAGCGGATCCCAGGGAGACCCAGTACTTC; CDR3aa: CASSLGLADPRETQYF; abundance: -; j_gene: TRBJ2-5; d_gene: TRBD2; v_gene: TRBV7-8
CDR3nt: TGCAGTGCCCCCGACACCTCGGTGAGACACAACAATGAGCAGTTCTTC; CDR3aa: CSAPDTSVRHNNEQFF; abundance: -; j_gene: TRBJ2-1; d_gene: -; v_gene: TRBV20-1
CDR3nt: TGTGCCAGCAGTGAGGGGGGTGGGACCCAGTACTTC; CDR3aa: CASSEGGGTQYF; abundance: -; j_gene: TRBJ2-5; d_gene: -; v_gene: TRBV27
CDR3nt: TGTGCCAGCACCAGCGATAATTCACCCCTCCACTTT; CDR3aa: CASTSDNSPLHF; abundance: -; j_gene: TRBJ1-6; d_gene: -; v_gene: TRBV2
CDR3nt: TGTGCCACCAGCAGGCGGGGGGCGCTCCTTAATGAGCAGTTCTTC; CDR3aa: CATSRRGALLNEQFF; abundance: -; j_gene: TRBJ2-1; d_gene: TRBD2; v_gene: TRBV15
CDR3nt: TGTGCCAGCAGCTTTCAACCAGGGGAGCTGTTTTTT; CDR3aa: CASSFQPGELFF; abundance: once; j_gene: TRBJ2-2; d_gene: -; v_gene: TRBV11-2
CDR3nt: TGTGCCAGCAGTTTATTACAAGGGCTTGGCAATCAGCCCCAGCATTTT; CDR3aa: CASSLLQGLGNQPQHF; abundance: few; j_gene: TRBJ1-5; d_gene: -; v_gene: TRBV28